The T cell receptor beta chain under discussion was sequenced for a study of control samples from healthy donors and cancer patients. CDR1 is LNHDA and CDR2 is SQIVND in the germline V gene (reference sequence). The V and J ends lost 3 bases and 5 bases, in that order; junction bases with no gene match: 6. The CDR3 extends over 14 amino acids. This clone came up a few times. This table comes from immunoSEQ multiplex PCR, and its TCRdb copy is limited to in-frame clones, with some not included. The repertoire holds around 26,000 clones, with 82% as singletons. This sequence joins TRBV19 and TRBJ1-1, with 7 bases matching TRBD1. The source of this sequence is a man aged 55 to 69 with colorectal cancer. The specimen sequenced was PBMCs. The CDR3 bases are TGTGCCAGTAGTATCGCAGGGGGGTGGACTGAAGCTTTCTTT. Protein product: CASSIAGGWTEAFF. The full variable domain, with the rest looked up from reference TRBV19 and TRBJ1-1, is DGGITQSPKYLFRKEGQNVTLSCEQNLNHDAMYWYRQDPGQGLRLIYYSQIVNDFQKGDIAEGYSVSREKKESFPLTVTSAQKNPTAFYLCASSIAGGWTEAFFGQGTRLTVV.